This TCR beta chain was sequenced during a study of human T cells and chemical hapten exposure. Deletions cut 0 bases from V and 6 bases from J, with 3 bases between. This CDR3 spans 12 amino acids. CDR1 is LGHNA, CDR2 YNFKEQ, per germline. The library attached unique molecular identifiers to individual cDNA molecules. TCRdb redid the calling of the RACE reads with MiXCR, one entry per CDR3 protein. This table has 250,000 or so distinct CDR3 sequences, 7.5% to 8% appearing once. Sample time point: pre-sensitization, week 0. Treatment described: therapeutic diphenylcyclopropenone sensitization with weekly scalp DPC.

The TCR was taken from a man aged 18 to 35 with alopecia areata. Some clones in this sample may be carry-over from other donors' samples. Sample: whole blood, taken in connection with sensitization to the hapten diphenylcyclopropenone (DPC). The chain couples TRBV4-2 to TRBJ1-5; no definite D call. The CDR3 here is CASSQDTQPQHF. In DNA form, the CDR3 reads TGTGCCAGCAGCCAAGATACTCAGCCCCAGCATTTT.